The next 10 T cell receptor beta chains were all read from a single sample in a study of beta chain features in type 1 diabetes. Sequencing targeted expressed TCRB transcripts, as all isolated RNA had been reverse transcribed. TCRdb keeps only in-frame clones here, not all; method: immunoSEQ multiplex PCR. The table records 400,000 to 450,000 clones, approximately 15% of them present only once. The specimen sequenced was naive CD4+ T cells from blood. These receptor sequences come from a man younger than 40 in good health.

A note on this clone: Given the absence of the conserved phenylalanine or tryptophan at the CDR3 end, a read error is likely. The rearrangement uses TRBV29-1 and TRBJ2-4; 7 bases are a match to TRBD1. The CDR3 is 13 residues long. Germline lookup yields CDR1 SQVTM and CDR2 ANQGSEA. Trimming at V came to 7 bases and at J to 4 bases, leaving 7 bases not matched to a gene. Written as DNA, the CDR3 is TGCAGCGGCCAGACAGGGATAAAAAACATTCAGTACCTC. It translates to CSGQTGIKNIQYL.

This clone was seen a few times. The J gene is TRBJ2-4, the V gene TRBV4-2; D is undetermined. The V gene's germline CDR1 is LGHNA and CDR2 YNFKEQ. This CDR3 has 13 amino acids. V was trimmed by 2 bases and J by 0 bases, leaving 2 bases between them. The CDR3 DNA reads as TGTGCCAGCAGCCAACGAGCCAAAAACATTCAGTACTTC. Translated, it gives CASSQRAKNIQYF.

The chain is built from TRBV29-1 and TRBJ1-5; no firm D call. Trimming removed 4 bases from V and 0 bases from J, with 7 bases in between. This CDR3 region has 13 residues. CDR1 is SQVTM, CDR2 ANQGSEA, per germline. As DNA, the CDR3 is TGCAGCGTTGTTACCAATAGCAATCAGCCCCAGCATTTT. Its translation: CSVVTNSNQPQHF.

The chain uses TRBV9 and TRBJ1-2, with D perhaps TRBD1 (5 bases). Trimming left V 0 bases short and J 3 bases short, with 9 bases between. The CDR3 runs to 14 residues. CDR1 is SGDLS, CDR2 YYNGEE, per germline. The CDR3 sequence is CASSVVGLHYGYTF. DNA of the CDR3: TGTGCCAGCAGCGTAGTGGGACTTCACTATGGCTACACCTTC. The variable domain in full, with the rest retrieved from reference TRBV9 and TRBJ1-2, is DSGVTQTPKHLITATGQRVTLRCSPRSGDLSVYWYQQSLDQGLQFLIQYYNGEERAKGNILERFSAQQFPDLHSELNLSSLELGDSALYFCASSVVGLHYGYTFGSGTRLTVV.

This clone has more than one count but fewer than ten. The chain combines TRBV7-9 with TRBJ2-1; 10 bases align to TRBD2. Trimming cost V 3 bases and J 7 bases; bases outside gene matches: 3. The CDR3 spans 14 residues. Germline assignment: CDR1 SEHNR and CDR2 FQNEAQ (reference sequence). CDR3 region: CASSLGLAMNEQFF. In DNA, the CDR3 is TGTGCCAGCAGCTTGGGACTAGCGATGAATGAGCAGTTCTTC.

This clone was detected only a few times. The rearrangement joins TRBV7-2 to TRBJ2-5; D is possibly TRBD2 (6 bases). V dropped 5 bases and J dropped 6 bases, with 19 bases sitting between them. Germline CDR1 is SGHTA and CDR2 is FQGNSA. This CDR3 has 15 amino acids. The CDR3 region is CASSVGLLFPQTQYF. The CDR3, as DNA: TGTGCCAGCAGCGTGGGACTTCTTTTCCCACAGACCCAGTACTTC.

This clone appeared a few times. The chain's CDR3 is CASSLGLQETQYF. The CDR3, as DNA: TGTGCCAGCAGCTTAGGACTGCAAGAGACCCAGTACTTC. The gene calls are TRBV9 and TRBJ2-5; perhaps TRBD2 as D (5 bases). CDR3 size: 13 residues. Germline V CDR1 and CDR2: SGDLS, YYNGEE. Trimming removed 4 bases from V and 2 bases from J, with 9 bases in between.

The chain recombines TRBV9 with TRBJ2-6; D possibly corresponds to TRBD2 (5 bases). Looked up from germline, CDR1 is SGDLS and CDR2 is YYNGEE. The CDR3 loop spans 18 amino acids. V lost 0 bases and J 0 bases, leaving 13 bases between the germline ends. The CDR3 sequence is CASSVVIAGNSGANVLTF. In DNA, the CDR3 is TGTGCCAGCAGCGTAGTGATCGCCGGGAACTCTGGGGCCAACGTCCTGACTTTC.

The V call is TRBV11-2, the J call TRBJ2-7; 10 bases map to TRBD2. The J segment lost 3 bases and the V segment lost 8 bases, leaving 4 bases of the junction unmatched. Germline V gives CDR1 SGHAT, CDR2 FQNNGV. The CDR3 is 13 amino acids. Written as DNA, the CDR3 is TGTGCCAGCGCTAGCGGGAGTTACTACGAGCAGTACGTC. This sequence encodes CASASGSYYEQYV.

The chain uses TRBV15 and TRBJ1-5; maybe TRBD1 (6 bases). Germline V CDR1 and CDR2: LNHNV, YYDKDF (reference sequence). The CDR3 has 14 amino acids. V was pared by 5 bases and J by 6 bases, with 14 bases between. CDR3 protein: CATSGGRVGQPQHF. CDR3 DNA: TGTGCCACCAGCGGGGGGCGAGTAGGTCAGCCCCAGCATTTT. Full variable domain (remainder filled in from reference TRBV15 and TRBJ1-5): DAMVIQNPRYQVTQFGKPVTLSCSQTLNHNVMYWYQQKSSQAPKLLFHYYDKDFNNEADTPDNFQSRRPNTSFCFLDIRSPGLGDTAMYLCATSGGRVGQPQHFGDGTRLSIL.